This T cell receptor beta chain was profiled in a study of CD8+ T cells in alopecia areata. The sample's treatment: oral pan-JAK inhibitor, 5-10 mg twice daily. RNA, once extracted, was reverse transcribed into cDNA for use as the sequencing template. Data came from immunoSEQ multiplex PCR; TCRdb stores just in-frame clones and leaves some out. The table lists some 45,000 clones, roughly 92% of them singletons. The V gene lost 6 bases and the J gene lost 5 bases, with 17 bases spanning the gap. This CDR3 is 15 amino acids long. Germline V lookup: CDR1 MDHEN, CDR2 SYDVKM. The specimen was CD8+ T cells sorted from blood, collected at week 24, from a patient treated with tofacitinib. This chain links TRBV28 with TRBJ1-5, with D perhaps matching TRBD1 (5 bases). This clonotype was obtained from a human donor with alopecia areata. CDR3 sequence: CASSDRAGPDQPQHF. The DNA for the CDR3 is TGTGCCAGCAGCGACAGAGCCGGGCCCGATCAGCCCCAGCATTTT.